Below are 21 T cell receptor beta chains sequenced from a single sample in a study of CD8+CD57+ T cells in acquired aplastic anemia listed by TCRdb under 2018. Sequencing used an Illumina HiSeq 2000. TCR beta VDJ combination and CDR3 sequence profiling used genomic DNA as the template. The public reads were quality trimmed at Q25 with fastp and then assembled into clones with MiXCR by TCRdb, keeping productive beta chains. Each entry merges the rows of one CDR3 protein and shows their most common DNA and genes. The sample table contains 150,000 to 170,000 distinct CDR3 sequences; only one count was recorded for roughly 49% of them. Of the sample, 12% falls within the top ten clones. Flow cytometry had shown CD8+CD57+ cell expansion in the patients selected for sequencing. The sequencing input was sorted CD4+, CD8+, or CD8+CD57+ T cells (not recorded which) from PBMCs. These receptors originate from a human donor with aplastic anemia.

The CDR3 sequence: CASSRGSTRRWGPDTQYF. The CDR3 region has the DNA TGTGCCAGCAGCCGAGGGTCGACTAGAAGGTGGGGACCAGATACGCAGTATTTT. The chain employs TRBV4-2 and TRBJ2-3; tentative D call: TRBD2 (6 bases). Germline V gene sequence: CDR1 LGHNA, CDR2 YNFKEQ. V shed 4 bases and J shed 4 bases, with 24 bases lying between them. The CDR3 runs to 18 residues.

CDR3 region: CASSLVSSTEAFF. CDR3 nucleotide sequence: TGTGCCAGCAGCTTGGTCTCGAGCACTGAAGCTTTCTTT. The gene calls are TRBV7-2 and TRBJ1-1; D gene ambiguous. The V gene's germline CDR1 is SGHTA and CDR2 FQGNSA. Trimming cost V 3 bases and J 4 bases, with 9 bases left between them. The CDR3 loop spans 13 amino acids.

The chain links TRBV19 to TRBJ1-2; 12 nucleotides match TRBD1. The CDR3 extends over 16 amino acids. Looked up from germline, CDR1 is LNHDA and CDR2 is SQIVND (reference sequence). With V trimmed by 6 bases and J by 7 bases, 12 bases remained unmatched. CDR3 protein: CASRIRGTGGASGYTF. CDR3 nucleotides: TGTGCCAGTAGGATCAGGGGGACAGGGGGCGCGAGTGGCTACACCTTC.

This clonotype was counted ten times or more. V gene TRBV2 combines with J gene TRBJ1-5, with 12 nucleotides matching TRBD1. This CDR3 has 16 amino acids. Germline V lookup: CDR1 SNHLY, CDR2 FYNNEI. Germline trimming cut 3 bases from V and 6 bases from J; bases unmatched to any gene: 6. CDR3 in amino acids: CASSDGGTGGFQPQHF. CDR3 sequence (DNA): TGTGCCAGCAGTGATGGTGGGACAGGGGGCTTTCAGCCCCAGCATTTT.

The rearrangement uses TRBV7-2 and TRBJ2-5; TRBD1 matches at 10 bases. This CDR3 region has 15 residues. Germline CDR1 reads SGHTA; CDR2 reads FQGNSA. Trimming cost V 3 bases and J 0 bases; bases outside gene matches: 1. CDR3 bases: TGTGCCAGCAGCTTGGGACAGGGGTACCAAGAGACCCAGTACTTC. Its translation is CASSLGQGYQETQYF.

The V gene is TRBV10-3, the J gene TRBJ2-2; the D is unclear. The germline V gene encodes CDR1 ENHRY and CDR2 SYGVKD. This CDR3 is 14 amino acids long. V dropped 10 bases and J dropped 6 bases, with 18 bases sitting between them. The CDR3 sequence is CASEASGIAGELFF. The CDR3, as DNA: TGTGCCAGCGAAGCCAGTGGAATTGCCGGGGAGCTGTTTTTT.

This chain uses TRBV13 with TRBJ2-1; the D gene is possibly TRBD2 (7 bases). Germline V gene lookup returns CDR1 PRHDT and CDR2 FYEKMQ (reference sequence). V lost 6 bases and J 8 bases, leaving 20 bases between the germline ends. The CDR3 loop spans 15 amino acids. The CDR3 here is CASRAWWGGGDEQFF. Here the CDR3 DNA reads TGTGCCAGCAGGGCATGGTGGGGGGGCGGCGATGAGCAGTTCTTC. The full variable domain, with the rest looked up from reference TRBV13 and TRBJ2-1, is AAGVIQSPRHLIKEKRETATLKCYPIPRHDTVYWYQQGPGQDPQFLISFYEKMQSDKGSIPDRFSAQQFSDYHSELNMSSLELGDSALYFCASRAWWGGGDEQFFGPGTRLTVL.

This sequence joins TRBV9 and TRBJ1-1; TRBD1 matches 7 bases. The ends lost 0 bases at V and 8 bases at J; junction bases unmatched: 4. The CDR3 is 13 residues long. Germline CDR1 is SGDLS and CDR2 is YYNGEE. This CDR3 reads CASSVVLTGEAFF. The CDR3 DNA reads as TGTGCCAGCAGCGTAGTTTTGACAGGGGAAGCTTTCTTT.

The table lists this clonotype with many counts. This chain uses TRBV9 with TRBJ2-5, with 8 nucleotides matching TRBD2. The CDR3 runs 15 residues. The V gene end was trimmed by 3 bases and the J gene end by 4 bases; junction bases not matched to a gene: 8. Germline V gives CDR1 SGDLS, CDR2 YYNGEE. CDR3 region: CASSAGTSSAETQYF. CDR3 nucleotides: TGTGCCAGCAGCGCCGGGACTAGTAGCGCAGAGACCCAGTACTTC.

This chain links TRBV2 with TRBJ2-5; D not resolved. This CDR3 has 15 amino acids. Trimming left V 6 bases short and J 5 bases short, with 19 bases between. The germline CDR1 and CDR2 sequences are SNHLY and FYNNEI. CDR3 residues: CASRYNTRPGETQYF. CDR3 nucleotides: TGTGCCAGCAGATATAATACAAGGCCTGGGGAGACCCAGTACTTC.

The CDR3 DNA sequence: TGTGCCAGTAGTATTCGCCAGGGTTTGGCTGGGGCCAACGTCCTGACTTTC. This gives the protein CASSIRQGLAGANVLTF. The chain combines TRBV19 with TRBJ2-6, with D possibly TRBD1 on 5 matching bases. From germline, CDR1 is LNHDA and CDR2 SQIVND (reference sequence). This CDR3 contains 17 residues. The germline V and J ends were trimmed by 3 bases and 2 bases, with 14 bases remaining between them.

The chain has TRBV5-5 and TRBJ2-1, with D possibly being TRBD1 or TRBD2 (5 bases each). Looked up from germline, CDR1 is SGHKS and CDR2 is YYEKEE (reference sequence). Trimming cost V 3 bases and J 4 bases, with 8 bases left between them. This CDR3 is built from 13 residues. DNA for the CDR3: TGTGCCAGCAGCTCGGGGCAATACAATGAGCAGTTCTTC. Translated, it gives CASSSGQYNEQFF.

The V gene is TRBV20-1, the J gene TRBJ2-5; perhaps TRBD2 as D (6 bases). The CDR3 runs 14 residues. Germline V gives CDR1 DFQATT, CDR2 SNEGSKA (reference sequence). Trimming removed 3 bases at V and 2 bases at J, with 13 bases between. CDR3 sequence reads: CSASSGLLQETQYF. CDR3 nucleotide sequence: TGCAGTGCTAGCTCGGGACTCTTACAAGAGACCCAGTACTTC.

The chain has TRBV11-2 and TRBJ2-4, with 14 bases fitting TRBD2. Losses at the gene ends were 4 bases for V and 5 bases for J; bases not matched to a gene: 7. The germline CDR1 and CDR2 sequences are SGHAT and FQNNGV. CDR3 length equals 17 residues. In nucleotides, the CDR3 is TGTGCCAGCAGCTCCAACCGACTAGCGGGGGGGCAAAACATTCAGTACTTC. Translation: CASSSNRLAGGQNIQYF.

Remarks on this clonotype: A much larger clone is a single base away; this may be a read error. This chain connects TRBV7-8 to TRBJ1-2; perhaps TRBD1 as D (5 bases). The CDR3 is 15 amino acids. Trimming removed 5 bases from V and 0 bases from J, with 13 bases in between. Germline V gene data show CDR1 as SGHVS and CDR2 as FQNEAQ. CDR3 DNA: TGTGCCAGCAGCCCTCGCGGGACTACTAACTATGGCTACACCTTC. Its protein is CASSPRGTTNYGYTF. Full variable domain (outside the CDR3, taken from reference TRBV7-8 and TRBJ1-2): GAGVSQSPRYKVAKRGQDVALRCDPISGHVSLFWYQQALGQGPEFLTYFQNEAQLDKSGLPSDRFFAERPEGSVSTLKIQRTQQEDSAVYLCASSPRGTTNYGYTFGSGTRLTVV.

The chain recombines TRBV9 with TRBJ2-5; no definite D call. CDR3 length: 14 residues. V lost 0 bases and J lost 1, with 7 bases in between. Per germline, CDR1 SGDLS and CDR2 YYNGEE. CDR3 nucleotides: TGTGCCAGCAGCGTAGATGGCGTCCAAGAGACCCAGTACTTC. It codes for CASSVDGVQETQYF.

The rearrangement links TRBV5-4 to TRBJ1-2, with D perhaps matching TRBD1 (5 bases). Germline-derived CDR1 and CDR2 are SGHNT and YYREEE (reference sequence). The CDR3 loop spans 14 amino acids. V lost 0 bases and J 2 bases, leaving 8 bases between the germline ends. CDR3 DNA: TGTGCCAGCAGCTTGGTCGGGGCCAACTATGGCTACACCTTC. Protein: CASSLVGANYGYTF. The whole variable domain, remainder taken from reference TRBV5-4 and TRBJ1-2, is ETGVTQSPTHLIKTRGQQVTLRCSSQSGHNTVSWYQQALGQGPQFIFQYYREEENGRGNFPPRFSGLQFPNYSSELNVNALELDDSALYLCASSLVGANYGYTFGSGTRLTVV.

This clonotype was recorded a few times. The CDR3 region has the DNA TGTGCCACCAGCAGGGACAGGGTGAACTATGGCTACACCTTC. Amino acid sequence: CATSRDRVNYGYTF. The chain is built from TRBV15 and TRBJ1-2; 8 nucleotides line up with TRBD1. V dropped 3 bases and J dropped 2; count of bases not matched to a gene: 2. The CDR3 is 14 residues long. Germline assignment: CDR1 LNHNV and CDR2 YYDKDF (reference sequence).

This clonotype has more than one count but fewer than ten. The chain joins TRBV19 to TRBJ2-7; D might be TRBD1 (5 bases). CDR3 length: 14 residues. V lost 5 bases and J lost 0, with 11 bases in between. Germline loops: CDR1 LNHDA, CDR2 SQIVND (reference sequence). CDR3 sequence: CASSEQVSSYEQYF. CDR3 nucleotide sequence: TGTGCCAGTAGTGAACAGGTTAGCTCCTACGAGCAGTACTTC. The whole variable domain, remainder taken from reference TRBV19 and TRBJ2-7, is DGGITQSPKYLFRKEGQNVTLSCEQNLNHDAMYWYRQDPGQGLRLIYYSQIVNDFQKGDIAEGYSVSREKKESFPLTVTSAQKNPTAFYLCASSEQVSSYEQYFGPGTRLTVT.

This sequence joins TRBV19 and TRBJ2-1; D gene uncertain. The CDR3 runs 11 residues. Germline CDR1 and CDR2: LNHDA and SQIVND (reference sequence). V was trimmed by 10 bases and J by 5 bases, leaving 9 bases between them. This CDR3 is CAIPPHNEQFF. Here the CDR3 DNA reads TGTGCCATCCCCCCCCACAATGAGCAGTTCTTC.

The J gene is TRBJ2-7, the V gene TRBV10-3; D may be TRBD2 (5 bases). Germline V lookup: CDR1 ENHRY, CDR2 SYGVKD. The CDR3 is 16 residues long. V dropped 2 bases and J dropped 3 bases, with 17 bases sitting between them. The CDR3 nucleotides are TGTGCCATCAGTGAGATACCGGGGATGTTCATCTACGAGCAGTACTTC. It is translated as CAISEIPGMFIYEQYF.